The clone carrying this TCR beta chain was recorded once. Germline V gene lookup returns CDR1 MNHEY and CDR2 SMNVEV (reference sequence). The CDR3 consists of 13 residues. V was pared by 3 bases and J by 7 bases, with 13 bases between. These data belong to a study of OX40 agonist ivuxolimab in advanced cancers. Turning to the study itself: The study treated patients with ivuxolimab, an agonistic anti-OX40 (CD134) antibody. Participants could have had prior anti-PD-1, anti-PD-L1 or anti-CTLA-4 therapy, and around 40% had some. Dose-escalation patients were diagnosed with hepatocellular carcinoma, melanoma, renal cell cancer or head and neck cancer.

Produced via immunoSEQ multiplex PCR; TCRdb's table is partial and in-frame only. The sample records around 60,000 clones, around 89% being singletons. The V call is TRBV27, the J call TRBJ2-7; D uncertain. This TCR was recovered from an adult with an advanced solid tumor such as melanoma, head and neck, liver or kidney cancer. This specimen was CD4+ or CD8+ T cells sorted from blood, taken in a trial of the OX40 agonist ivuxolimab. This chain's CDR3 is CASSFSSLGEQYF. In nucleotides, the CDR3 is TGTGCCAGCAGTTTCTCCAGCCTCGGGGAGCAGTACTTC.